These 16 T cell receptor beta chains share one sample of origin, sequenced in a study of T cell responses to AZD1222 COVID-19 vaccine. The protocol was immunoSEQ multiplex PCR, while the TCRdb copy is restricted to in-frame clones and leaves out a portion. The sample holds about 120,000 clones, approximately 85% seen once. Sequencing was performed on peripheral blood, taken on day 0 of AZD1222 vaccination. The receptors were gathered from an adult in good health.

This clone has just a few counts. This rearrangement joins TRBV10-3 to TRBJ2-7; D is perhaps TRBD2 (5 bases). The germline V gene encodes CDR1 ENHRY and CDR2 SYGVKD. This CDR3 spans 14 amino acids. The V end lost 0 bases, the J end lost 5 bases, and 11 bases lay between the germline ends. In DNA, the CDR3 is TGTGCCATCAGTGAGTCGGAGGAGTCCCACGAGCAGTACTTC. Its translation: CAISESEESHEQYF.

The genes are TRBV9 and TRBJ1-3; tentatively, D is TRBD1 (5 bases). Trimming cost V 1 base and J 0 bases, with 11 bases left between them. This CDR3 contains 16 residues. Germline values: CDR1 SGDLS, CDR2 YYNGEE. The CDR3 nucleotides read TGTGCCAGCAGCGTACGTGAGGGGCTCTCTGGAAACACCATATATTTT. Residues: CASSVREGLSGNTIYF.

This chain joins TRBV5-1 and TRBJ2-5, with TRBD1 matching over 8 bases. The CDR3 length is 14 residues. From germline, CDR1 is SGHRS and CDR2 YFSETQ. V shed 6 bases and J 5 bases; nucleotides not matched to a gene: 9. The CDR3 DNA sequence: TGCGCCAGCACCCGACAGGGGCTTAGGGAGACCCAGTACTTC. This codes for CASTRQGLRETQYF.

The chain joins TRBV11-3 to TRBJ2-1; 7 nucleotides line up with TRBD2. With V trimmed by 1 base and J by 3 bases, 9 bases remained unmatched. Germline CDR1 reads SGHNT; CDR2 reads YENEEA. The CDR3 totals 17 residues. CDR3 coding DNA: TGTGCCAGCAGCTTAGGGGTAGCGGGCGGGCTCTACAATGAGCAGTTCTTC. Amino acids: CASSLGVAGGLYNEQFF.

The sample holds a few counts of this clone. The chain employs TRBV2 and TRBJ2-5; D perhaps matches TRBD2 (6 bases). Trimming removed 3 bases from V and 5 bases from J, with 16 bases in between. CDR3 size: 15 residues. Germline values: CDR1 SNHLY, CDR2 FYNNEI. Here the CDR3 reads CASSDPNAGHETQYF. For the CDR3, the DNA is TGTGCCAGCAGTGATCCTAATGCGGGGCATGAGACCCAGTACTTC.

V usage is TRBV27 and J usage is TRBJ2-1; the D is unclear. The CDR3 covers 15 residues. CDR1 MNHEY and CDR2 SMNVEV come from the germline V gene (reference sequence). Trimming cost V 3 bases and J 9 bases, with 18 bases left between them. CDR3 DNA: TGTGCCAGCAGTTTCGAAAACTTGGCGTTGGGTGAGCAGTTCTTC. Protein: CASSFENLALGEQFF.

The genes are TRBV11-2 and TRBJ1-6, with D tentatively TRBD1 (5 bases). Trimming stripped 4 bases from V and 10 bases from J, with 11 bases between. The germline gives CDR1 SGHAT, CDR2 FQNNGV. There are 13 residues in the CDR3. CDR3 bases: TGTGCCAGCAGCTCAGTGGGGGAATCACCCCTCCACTTT. As protein: CASSSVGESPLHF.

This chain joins TRBV14 and TRBJ2-7, with a tentative D call TRBD1 (5 bases). V was trimmed by 2 bases and J by 12 bases, leaving 11 bases between them. The CDR3 runs to 11 residues. Germline CDR1 is SGHDN and CDR2 is FVKESK. The CDR3 sequence: CASSQLGPRYF. The DNA of the CDR3 is TGTGCCAGCAGCCAATTGGGGCCTAGGTACTTC. Variable domain in full (rest from reference TRBV14 and TRBJ2-7): EAGVTQFPSHSVIEKGQTVTLRCDPISGHDNLYWYRRVMGKEIKFLLHFVKESKQDESGMPNNRFLAERTGGTYSTLKVQPAELEDSGVYFCASSQLGPRYFGPGTRLTVT.

The chain combines TRBV6-1 with TRBJ1-5; D uncertain. The CDR3 runs to 13 residues. Germline values: CDR1 MNHNS, CDR2 SASEGT. Deletions cut 3 bases from V and 6 bases from J, with 9 bases between. This CDR3 is CASSDRYSQPQHF. The CDR3 DNA is TGTGCCAGCAGTGATCGTTATAGTCAGCCCCAGCATTTT.

The rearrangement joins TRBV10-2 to TRBJ2-7; 7 bases match TRBD1. V dropped 6 bases and J dropped 3; count of bases not matched to a gene: 5. CDR1 WSHSY and CDR2 SAAADI come from the germline V gene. CDR3 length equals 13 residues. The CDR3 loop is CASRDTGDYEQYF. The CDR3 coding sequence is TGCGCCAGCAGGGATACAGGGGACTACGAGCAGTACTTC.

This clone came up a few times. This chain joins TRBV28 and TRBJ2-3; D tentatively reads TRBD1 or TRBD2 (6 bases each). Trimming took off 2 bases at V and 3 bases at J, with 12 bases between the two ends. The CDR3 runs 15 residues. Looked up from germline, CDR1 is MDHEN and CDR2 is SYDVKM. The CDR3 bases are TGTGCCAGCAGTTTAGGGGGCGCGGGGACAGATACGCAGTATTTT. Translated, it gives CASSLGGAGTDTQYF.

This rearrangement joins TRBV28 to TRBJ1-5; tentative D call: TRBD1 (5 bases). Per germline, CDR1 MDHEN and CDR2 SYDVKM. Trimming cost V 2 bases and J 4 bases, with 9 bases left between them. The CDR3 is 14 amino acids. The CDR3, as DNA: TGTGCCAGCAGTTTAGGGGGACTTAATCAGCCCCAGCATTTT. Residues: CASSLGGLNQPQHF.

This rearrangement joins TRBV6-1 to TRBJ2-2; 7 bases line up with TRBD1. Germline lookup yields CDR1 MNHNS and CDR2 SASEGT. With V trimmed by 2 bases and J by 2 bases, 5 bases remained unmatched. The CDR3 length is 16 residues. The CDR3: CASSEWTGANTGELFF. The CDR3 coding sequence is TGTGCCAGCAGTGAATGGACAGGAGCAAACACCGGGGAGCTGTTTTTT.

This clone was detected a few times. The V call is TRBV6-5, the J call TRBJ1-1; no clear D. Germline V lookup: CDR1 MNHEY, CDR2 SVGAGI. The V end lost 4 bases, the J end lost 1 base, and 4 bases lay between the germline ends. The CDR3 has 12 amino acids. The CDR3 DNA sequence: TGTGCCAGCAGTTGGGGGAACACTGAAGCTTTCTTT. Amino acids: CASSWGNTEAFF.

In nucleotides, the CDR3 is TGTGCCAGTAGTACTACAGGTGGCAATCAGCCCCAGCATTTT. This sequence encodes CASSTTGGNQPQHF. The chain has TRBV19 and TRBJ1-5; tentatively, D is TRBD1 (5 bases). This CDR3 has 14 amino acids. V lost 4 bases to trimming and J lost 2 bases, with 9 bases between them. The V gene's germline CDR1 is LNHDA and CDR2 SQIVND (reference sequence).

The chain employs TRBV11-1 and TRBJ1-6; no clear D gene. The CDR3 is 14 residues long. V lost 1 base to trimming and J lost 10 bases, with 11 bases between them. Germline CDR1 SGHAT, CDR2 FQDESV (reference sequence). The CDR3 sequence is CASSLDPGSSPLHF. The CDR3 bases are TGTGCCAGCAGCTTAGACCCGGGAAGCTCACCCCTCCACTTT.